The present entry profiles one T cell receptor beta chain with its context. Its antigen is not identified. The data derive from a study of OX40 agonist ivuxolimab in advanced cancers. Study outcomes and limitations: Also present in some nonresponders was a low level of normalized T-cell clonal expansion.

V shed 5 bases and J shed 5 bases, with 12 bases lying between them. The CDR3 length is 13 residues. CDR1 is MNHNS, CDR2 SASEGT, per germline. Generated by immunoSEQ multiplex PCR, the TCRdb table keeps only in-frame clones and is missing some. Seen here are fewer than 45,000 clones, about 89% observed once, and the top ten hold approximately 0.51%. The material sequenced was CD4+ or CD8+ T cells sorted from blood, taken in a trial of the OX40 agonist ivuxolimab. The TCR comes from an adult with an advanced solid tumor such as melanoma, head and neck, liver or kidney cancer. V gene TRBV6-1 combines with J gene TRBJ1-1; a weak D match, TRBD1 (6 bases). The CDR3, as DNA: TGTGCCAGCAGTAGGGGGGTAGGTACTGAAGCTTTCTTT. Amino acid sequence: CASSRGVGTEAFF.